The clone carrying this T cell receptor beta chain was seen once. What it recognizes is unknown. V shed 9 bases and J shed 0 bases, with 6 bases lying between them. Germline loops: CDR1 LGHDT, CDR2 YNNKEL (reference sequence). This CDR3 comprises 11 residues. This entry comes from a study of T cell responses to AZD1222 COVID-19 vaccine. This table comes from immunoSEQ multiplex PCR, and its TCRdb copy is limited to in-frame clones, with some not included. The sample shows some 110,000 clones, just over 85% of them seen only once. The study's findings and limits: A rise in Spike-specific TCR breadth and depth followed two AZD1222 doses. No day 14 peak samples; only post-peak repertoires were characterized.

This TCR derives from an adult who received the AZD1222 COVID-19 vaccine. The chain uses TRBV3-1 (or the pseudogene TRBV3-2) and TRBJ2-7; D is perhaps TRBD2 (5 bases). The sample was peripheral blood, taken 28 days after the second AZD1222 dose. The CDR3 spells CARLVSYEQYF. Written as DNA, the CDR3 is TGTGCCAGACTAGTCTCCTACGAGCAGTACTTC.